This T cell receptor beta chain stems from a study of blood T cell repertoires in COVID-19. Study information: T cells, B-cell-depleted T cells, or PBMCs provided the cDNA or gDNA that served as material.

This clone was counted a few times. V lost 8 bases to trimming and J lost 1 base, with 8 bases between them. This CDR3 region has 12 residues. Enrollees, roughly 18 to 90 years old, lived in about two dozen US areas. Exposed enrollees had met someone with a PCR-confirmed or clinician-diagnosed COVID-19 case at some point within the 2 weeks before study entry. Per the study methods: For nucleated cells, counts were estimated from reference gene primer amplification. Only in-frame clones appear in the TCRdb table, and some are missing; sequencing was by immunoSEQ multiplex PCR. The DNA gave D and trimming, while V, J and clone size come from that table. This table holds roughly 200,000 clones, roughly 80% found once.

The sequenced material came from PBMCs or T cells enriched from blood (not recorded which). The V gene is TRBV12-3 or TRBV12-4, the J gene TRBJ1-1; D is unclear. The receptor comes from a woman in her 50s who had been exposed to COVID-19. Here the CDR3 DNA reads TGTGCCAGCCGGAGAGAGAACACTGAAGCTTTCTTT. It codes for CASRRENTEAFF.